Shown below are 18 T cell receptor beta chains from a single sample sequenced in a study of blood T cell repertoires in COVID-19 (dated by TCRdb to the early 2020s). Libraries came from the immunoSEQ multiplex PCR assay. This is the immuneACCESS table as TCRdb keeps it, with only in-frame sequences that have V and J called. A part of the clones is gone; compared with another copy, unresolved V genes explain less than half, and the rest is unexplained. The table for this sample lists under 140,000 clones; nearly 80% of them were counted only once. The top ten hold roughly 17% of the sample. The sequenced sample consisted of peripheral blood. Source of these receptors: a woman of 80 years or more with active or convalescent COVID-19.

The genes are TRBV18 and TRBJ2-7; D may be TRBD1 (6 bases). V was shortened by 4 bases and J by 7 bases, with 20 bases between the two germline ends. From germline, CDR1 is KGHSH and CDR2 LQKENI. The CDR3 is 15 amino acids. The CDR3 region is CASSRQNGQLFEQYF. Here the CDR3 DNA reads TGTGCCAGCTCACGACAAAACGGACAGCTCTTTGAGCAGTACTTC.

This chain connects TRBV7-2 to TRBJ2-7, with TRBD2 identical over 10 bases. With 1 base clipped from V and 5 bases from J, the junction kept 5 bases outside the gene matches. This CDR3 has 15 amino acids. The germline V gene has CDR1 SGHTA and CDR2 FQGNSA. CDR3 residues: CASSLVSGRAHEQYF. CDR3 bases: TGTGCCAGCAGCTTAGTAAGCGGGAGGGCCCACGAGCAGTACTTC.

Comment on this clone: Other DNA sequences in the same sample also yield this CDR3. The rearrangement links TRBV5-1 to TRBJ1-1; weak D call: TRBD1 (6 bases). The V end lost 0 bases, the J end lost 0 bases, and 9 bases lay between the germline ends. Looked up from germline, CDR1 is SGHRS and CDR2 is YFSETQ. The CDR3 has 15 residues. The CDR3 protein is CASSLVPGVNTEAFF. The DNA for the CDR3 is TGCGCCAGCAGCTTGGTCCCAGGGGTGAACACTGAAGCTTTCTTT.

This clone was detected a few times. This chain connects TRBV28 to TRBJ2-7; D is undetermined. The germline gives CDR1 MDHEN, CDR2 SYDVKM. CDR3 length: 13 amino acids. Trimming removed 2 bases at V and 3 bases at J, with 8 bases between. CDR3 DNA sequence: TGTGCCAGCAGTTTAAGACTGATCTACGAGCAGTACTTC. It yields the protein CASSLRLIYEQYF. Full variable domain (rest looked up from reference TRBV28 and TRBJ2-7): DVKVTQSSRYLVKRTGEKVFLECVQDMDHENMFWYRQDPGLGLRLIYFSYDVKMKEKGDIPEGYSVSREKKERFSLILESASTNQTSMYLCASSLRLIYEQYFGPGTRLTVT.

This clone was seen only once. CDR3 residues: CASSSGDRNGYTF. CDR3 bases: TGCGCCAGCAGCTCAGGGGATCGGAATGGCTACACCTTC. The rearrangement joins TRBV5-1 to TRBJ1-2, with TRBD1 as a possible D gene (6 bases). CDR3 length equals 13 residues. Germline CDR1 reads SGHRS; CDR2 reads YFSETQ. Deletions cut 3 bases from V and 6 bases from J, with 12 bases between. The full variable domain, in which reference TRBV5-1 and TRBJ1-2 provide the parts outside the CDR3, is KAGVTQTPRYLIKTRGQQVTLSCSPISGHRSVSWYQQTPGQGLQFLFEYFSETQRNKGNFPGRFSGRQFSNSRSEMNVSTLELGDSALYLCASSSGDRNGYTFGSGTRLTVV.

V is TRBV28 and J is TRBJ2-5; D might be TRBD1 (5 bases). Trimming took off 1 base at V and 3 bases at J, with 12 bases between the two ends. Germline V gene data show CDR1 as MDHEN and CDR2 as SYDVKM. This CDR3 is built from 15 residues. The CDR3: CASSLSLTDEETQYF. The CDR3 nucleotides read TGTGCCAGCAGTTTATCCCTGACAGACGAAGAGACCCAGTACTTC.

The chain is built from TRBV5-5 and TRBJ1-5, with a weak D call TRBD1 (5 bases). CDR1 is SGHKS and CDR2 is YYEKEE in the germline V gene (reference sequence). The V end was cut by 4 bases, the J end by 4 bases, with 21 bases between. The CDR3 extends over 17 amino acids. The CDR3 spells CASSPGGVLYPNQPQHF. The CDR3 DNA sequence: TGTGCCAGCAGCCCGGGGGGGGTCTTGTACCCTAATCAGCCCCAGCATTTT.

CDR3 protein: CATGLATVQYF. The CDR3 DNA reads TGTGCCACCGGACTAGCCACCGTGCAGTACTTC. This chain connects TRBV2 to TRBJ2-7; 8 bases align to TRBD2. Unmatched junction bases numbered 8, after V lost 10 bases and J lost 9 bases. Germline V lookup: CDR1 SNHLY, CDR2 FYNNEI. This CDR3 is 11 amino acids long.

The chain couples TRBV24-1 to TRBJ2-1; D gene uncertain. CDR3 length: 13 amino acids. V was cut by 5 bases and J by 4 bases, with 8 bases left in between. The germline V gene encodes CDR1 KGHDR and CDR2 SFDVKD. CDR3 sequence reads: CATSGDSYNEQFF. CDR3 nucleotide sequence: TGTGCCACCAGTGGAGACTCTTACAATGAGCAGTTCTTC.

This chain connects TRBV5-4 to TRBJ1-3; no clear D gene. Between the trimmed V and J ends, which lost 0 bases and 2 bases, there was a span of 9 bases. Germline V gene data show CDR1 as SGHNT and CDR2 as YYREEE (reference sequence). The length of the CDR3 is 15 residues. This chain's CDR3 is CASSLEAGAGNTIYF. In DNA, the CDR3 is TGTGCCAGCAGCTTGGAAGCCGGGGCTGGAAACACCATATATTTT.

The sample holds a few counts of this clone. The gene calls are TRBV11-2 and TRBJ2-1; D is uncertain. Germline V CDR1 and CDR2: SGHAT, FQNNGV. This CDR3 has 14 amino acids. The V end was cut by 5 bases, the J end by 3 bases, with 11 bases between. The CDR3 nucleotides read TGTGCCAGCAGCCCCCTGGTTAGCTACAATGAGCAGTTCTTC. Protein: CASSPLVSYNEQFF.

V usage is TRBV11-2 and J usage is TRBJ2-1; 11 bases fit TRBD2. CDR1 SGHAT and CDR2 FQNNGV come from the germline V gene. The CDR3 has 16 residues. V was pared by 3 bases and J by 7 bases, with 8 bases of the junction left unmatched. The CDR3, as DNA: TGTGCCAGCAGCTTCCAACTAGCGGGAGAAGAGAATGAGCAGTTCTTC. Amino acid sequence: CASSFQLAGEENEQFF.

For the CDR3, the DNA is TGTGCCAGCACACTAGCGGGAAGCTACGAGCAGTACTTC. It yields the protein CASTLAGSYEQYF. This chain joins TRBV28 and TRBJ2-7; 10 bases map to TRBD2. The length of the CDR3 is 13 residues. Germline CDR1 and CDR2: MDHEN and SYDVKM. V shed 7 bases, J shed 3 bases, and the junction held 3 bases outside the gene matches.

This clone was recorded many times. The chain is built from TRBV10-1 and TRBJ2-1, with TRBD2 as a possible D gene (5 bases). The germline gives CDR1 WNHNN, CDR2 SYGVQD (reference sequence). V was clipped by 5 bases and J by 2 bases, with 13 bases between them. The CDR3 is made up of 15 amino acids. The CDR3 loop is CASSPSLGAYNEQFF. CDR3 DNA sequence: TGCGCCAGCAGTCCCTCCCTCGGGGCCTACAATGAGCAGTTCTTC.

This clone was counted a single time. The germline gene is not matched at one end of the junction; a read error may be the cause. Additional DNA sequences in this sample encode the identical CDR3. This chain uses TRBV7-2 with TRBJ1-1; 8 positions match TRBD1. This CDR3 is built from 15 residues. Per the germline V gene, CDR1 is SGHTA and CDR2 is FQGNSA. CDR3 sequence reads: CASSLSQGANTEAFF. The DNA for the CDR3 is TGTGCCAGCAGCTTAAGTCAGGGGGCGAACACTGAAGCTTTTTTT.

J is TRBJ2-1 and V is TRBV10-3; D may be TRBD1 (7 bases). This CDR3 comprises 15 residues. CDR1 and CDR2 from the germline V gene are ENHRY and SYGVKD. V lost 4 bases and J 5 bases, leaving 15 bases between the germline ends. As DNA, the CDR3 is TGTGCCATCAGTGGGAGGGGGCGGGAACACAATGAGCAGTTCTTC. Its translation is CAISGRGREHNEQFF.

The rearrangement joins TRBV5-6 to TRBJ1-5; TRBD1 matches at 7 bases. J was trimmed by 0 bases and V by 2 bases; bases with no gene match: 5. This CDR3 contains 16 residues. Germline CDR1 and CDR2: SGHDT and YYEEEE. The CDR3 loop reads CASSLGTGVSNQPQHF. In DNA form, the CDR3 reads TGTGCCAGCAGCTTAGGTACAGGGGTTAGCAATCAGCCCCAGCATTTT.

The chain links TRBV29-1 to TRBJ2-7, with D tentatively TRBD2 (5 bases). Per germline, CDR1 SQVTM and CDR2 ANQGSEA. There are 13 residues in the CDR3. V was trimmed by 6 bases and J by 0 bases, leaving 12 bases between them. In DNA form, the CDR3 reads TGCAGCGTCGCCCCGGGATACTCCTACGAGCAGTACTTC. Its translation: CSVAPGYSYEQYF.